The T cell receptor beta chain under discussion was sequenced for a study of siplizumab effects on memory and regulatory T cells. Each sample yielded about 1.1 x 10^5 assayed TCR templates. Assay used: immunoSEQ multiplex PCR; TCRdb lists only in-frame clones, some missing. The sample consists of approximately 60,000 clones, 65% to 80% of them appearing once. Study-wide findings and caveats: Naive or memory phenotype was unassignable for roughly 80-97% of proliferating CD4+ or CD8+ clones. There was no confirmation of the suppressive function of proliferating Tregs from siplizumab cultures. In controls, about 28% of mappable alloreactive CD4+ clones were Treg-derived on average, versus roughly 69% with siplizumab.

Trimming pared 6 bases from V and 3 bases from J, leaving 15 bases between. Per germline, CDR1 MNHEY and CDR2 SVGAGI. The CDR3 is made up of 15 amino acids. This clone was seen only once. As yet, its antigen is unknown. The receptor comes from a human donor in good health. The J gene is TRBJ1-3, the V gene TRBV6-5, with D possibly TRBD1 on 5 matching bases. The material sequenced was memory CD4+ T cells sorted from blood. For the CDR3, the DNA is TGTGCCAGCAGCGAGGGAGGGGCCGGTGGAAACACCATATATTTT. Translation: CASSEGGAGGNTIYF.